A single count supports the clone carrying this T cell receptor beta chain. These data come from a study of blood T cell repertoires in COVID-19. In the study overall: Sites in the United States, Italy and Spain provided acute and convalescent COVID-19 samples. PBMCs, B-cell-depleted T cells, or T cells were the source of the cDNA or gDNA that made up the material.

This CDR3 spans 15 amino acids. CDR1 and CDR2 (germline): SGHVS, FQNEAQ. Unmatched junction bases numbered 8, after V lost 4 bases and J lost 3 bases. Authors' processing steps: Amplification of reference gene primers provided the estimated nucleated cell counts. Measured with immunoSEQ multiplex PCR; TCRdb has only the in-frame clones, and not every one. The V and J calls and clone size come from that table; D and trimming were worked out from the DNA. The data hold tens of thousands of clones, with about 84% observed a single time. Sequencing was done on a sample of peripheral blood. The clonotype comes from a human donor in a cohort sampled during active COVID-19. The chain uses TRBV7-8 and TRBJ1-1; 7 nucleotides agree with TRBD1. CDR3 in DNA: TGTGCCAGCAGCTCCGTAGGGGGCGCAGACACTGAAGCTTTCTTT. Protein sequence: CASSSVGGADTEAFF.